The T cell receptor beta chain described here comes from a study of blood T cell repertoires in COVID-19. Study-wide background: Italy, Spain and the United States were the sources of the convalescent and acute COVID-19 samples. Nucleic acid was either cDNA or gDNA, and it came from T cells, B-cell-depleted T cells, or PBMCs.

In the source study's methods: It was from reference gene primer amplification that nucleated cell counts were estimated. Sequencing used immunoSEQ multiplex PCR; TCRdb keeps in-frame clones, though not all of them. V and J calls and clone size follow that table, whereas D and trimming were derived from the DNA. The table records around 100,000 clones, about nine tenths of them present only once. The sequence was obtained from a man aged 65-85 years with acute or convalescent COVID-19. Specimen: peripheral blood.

The CDR3 is CSVGAGEGQPQHF. DNA for the CDR3: TGCAGCGTTGGGGCAGGGGAAGGTCAGCCCCAGCATTTT. The chain links TRBV29-1 to TRBJ1-5; the D gene is possibly TRBD1 (6 bases). The V and J ends lost 4 bases and 6 bases respectively, with 13 bases between them. The CDR3 has 13 amino acids. Germline V gene lookup returns CDR1 SQVTM and CDR2 ANQGSEA.